The entry that follows covers one TCR beta chain sequence. These data belong to a study of blood T cell repertoires in COVID-19. Study-wide context: Collection of acute and convalescent COVID-19 samples took place in the United States, Italy and Spain.

The V and J ends lost 3 bases and 9 bases respectively, with 12 bases between them. CDR1 is DFQATT, CDR2 SNEGSKA, per germline (reference sequence). This CDR3 is built from 11 residues. All exposed participants met a person with COVID-19 within 2 weeks before entering the study. Per the original methods: Nucleated cell counts were estimated from reference gene primer amplification. Assay used: immunoSEQ multiplex PCR; TCRdb lists only in-frame clones, some missing. That table supplies the V and J calls and clone size; D and trimming were determined from the DNA. In the table there are 300,000 to 400,000 clones, 85% of which are singletons.

The V call is TRBV20-1, the J call TRBJ2-7; TRBD2 is a possible D gene (5 bases). The receptor was derived from a young woman who had been exposed to COVID-19. Sequenced sample: PBMCs or T cells enriched from blood (not recorded which). In nucleotides, the CDR3 is TGCAGTGCTAGGGACTGGTCGCGGCAGTACTTC. It translates to CSARDWSRQYF.